A single sample gave rise to the 26 T cell receptor beta chains below, sequenced in a study of tumor-infiltrating lymphocytes in primary liver carcinoma. Synthesis of TCR beta cDNA was carried out from 500 ng total RNA with a constant-region primer. TCR beta libraries came from three nested multiplex PCR rounds using slightly modified ARM-PCR. Researchers ran the first two PCR rounds for roughly 11 cycles each with TRBV1-TRBV30 forward primers and a C-beta reverse primer. TCRdb independently ran MiXCR on the multiplex PCR reads; one entry per CDR3 protein. The table lists about 78,000 distinct CDR3 sequences, about 70% of them singletons. RNA and DNA were co-extracted from around 20-30 mg of unsorted bulk tissue. Specimen: liver tumor tissue from sampling region 4. Regarding subset: tumor region T4, right-lateral pole. These TCRs come from a man aged 35 to 55 with primary liver carcinoma and hepatitis B virus infection.

Notes on this clonotype: The junction and the germline gene differ at one end; a read error may be behind it. The rearrangement links TRBV29-1 to TRBJ2-1; 7 bases line up with TRBD1. Germline V gene sequence: CDR1 SQVTM, CDR2 ANQGSEA. The CDR3 extends over 12 amino acids. CDR3 in DNA: TGTAGCGTTGAAGTGACAGGGAATGAGCAGTTCTTC. It codes for CSVEVTGNEQFF.

In its sample, this clonotype was seen once. A much larger clone sits a single nucleotide away, making a read error possible. The chain is built from TRBV2 and TRBJ2-4, with D tentatively TRBD2 (6 bases). This CDR3 is 16 amino acids long. Per the germline V gene, CDR1 is SNHLY and CDR2 is FYNNEI. The CDR3 nucleotides read TGTGCCAGCGAAACTAGCCCCTTGGTACCCAAAAAGATTCAGTACTTC. It codes for CASETSPLVPKKIQYF.

On this clonotype: Since a much larger clone is just one base distant, this may be a read error. The J gene is TRBJ2-2, the V gene TRBV7-9, with TRBD1 identical over 7 bases. V gave up 2 bases and J gave up 1 base; unmatched junction bases: 1. The CDR3 is 15 residues long. Germline CDR1 is SEHNR and CDR2 is FQNEAQ (reference sequence). CDR3 DNA: TGTGCCAGCAGCTTAAGGGGGCGGAACACCGGGGAGCTGTTTTTT. Translation: CASSLRGRNTGELFF.

This clonotype was counted a single time. The chain recombines TRBV11-1 with TRBJ2-1; a possible D gene is TRBD2 (6 bases). The CDR3 covers 15 residues. The V and J ends lost 11 bases and 4 bases respectively, with 21 bases between them. Per germline, CDR1 SGHAT and CDR2 FQDESV (reference sequence). The CDR3 is CAGSPRRGSYNEQFF. CDR3 DNA: TGTGCCGGAAGCCCTAGGAGGGGTTCGTACAATGAGCAGTTCTTC. Complete variable domain (other parts from reference TRBV11-1 and TRBJ2-1): EAEVAQSPRYKITEKSQAVAFWCDPISGHATLYWYRQILGQGPELLVQFQDESVVDDSQLPKDRFSAERLKGVDSTLKIQPAELGDSAMYLCAGSPRRGSYNEQFFGPGTRLTVL.

There are many counts of this clonotype. The chain employs TRBV7-8 and TRBJ2-5; a possible D gene is TRBD1 (5 bases). The CDR3 runs 14 residues. Germline values: CDR1 SGHVS, CDR2 FQNEAQ. Trimming stripped 2 bases from V and 4 bases from J, with 11 bases between. CDR3: CASSLQAQGETQYF. In nucleotides, the CDR3 is TGTGCCAGCAGCTTACAGGCCCAGGGAGAGACCCAGTACTTC.

For this clonotype: One junction end does not reproduce the germline sequence, and a read error may be involved. The rearrangement uses TRBV6-5 and TRBJ2-1; D possibly matches TRBD1 or TRBD2 (5 bases each). The V gene's germline CDR1 is MNHEY and CDR2 SVGAGI. The CDR3 has 15 residues. The CDR3 loop reads CASSPLDPPDNEQLF. Written as DNA, the CDR3 is TGTGCCAGCAGTCCACTAGATCCCCCGGACAATGAGCAGCTCTTT.

Notes on this clonotype: The conserved final phenylalanine or tryptophan is absent from the CDR3, which likely points to a read error. The V call is TRBV28, the J call TRBJ1-2, with 9 positions matching TRBD1. The CDR3 totals 13 residues. Germline V CDR1 and CDR2: MDHEN, SYDVKM. The CDR3 DNA follows: TGTACCAGCAGTATAGACAGGGGGGATGGCTACACCCTC. Amino acid sequence: CTSSIDRGDGYTL.

This clonotype was seen only a few times. The chain couples TRBV20-1 to TRBJ2-1; 12 nucleotides agree with TRBD2. CDR1 DFQATT and CDR2 SNEGSKA come from the germline V gene (reference sequence). V was pared by 5 bases and J by 3 bases, with 5 bases of the junction left unmatched. This CDR3 spans 15 amino acids. The DNA for the CDR3 is TGCAGTGCTCCTCGGACTAGCGGGGACTACAATGAGCAGTTCTTC. Translation gives CSAPRTSGDYNEQFF.

Details on this clonotype: Because the CDR3 is missing its conserved closing phenylalanine or tryptophan, this is likely a read error. J is TRBJ1-2 and V is TRBV4-1; no reliable D call. CDR1 is MGHRA and CDR2 is YSYEKL in the germline V gene. The CDR3 contains 14 residues. V was clipped by 0 bases and J by 11 bases, with 16 bases between them. The CDR3 nucleotides read TGCGCCAGCAGCCAAGAGGGCCCGGCGTTTGGTTACACCGTC. Amino acid sequence: CASSQEGPAFGYTV.

Points on this clonotype: The final CDR3 position lacks the conserved phenylalanine or tryptophan, pointing to a likely read error. CDR3 region: CVSSPEEGLDTWELFL. DNA for the CDR3: TGCGTCAGCAGTCCAGAAGAGGGTCTCGACACCTGGGAGCTGTTTCTT. The chain joins TRBV4-1 to TRBJ2-2; a weak D match, TRBD2 (5 bases). There are 16 residues in the CDR3. Per the germline V gene, CDR1 is MGHRA and CDR2 is YSYEKL.

This clonotype was seen ten or more times. The chain recombines TRBV28 with TRBJ1-2; 11 nucleotides line up with TRBD1. Losses at the gene ends were 5 bases for V and 7 bases for J; bases not matched to a gene: 6. Per germline, CDR1 MDHEN and CDR2 SYDVKM. The CDR3 totals 14 residues. The DNA for the CDR3 is TGTGCCAGCAGTCTCAGGACAGGGGGCAGTGGCTACACCTTC. It codes for CASSLRTGGSGYTF.

This clonotype was picked up many times. The gene calls are TRBV7-9 and TRBJ2-7; D remains unclear. V was clipped by 1 base and J by 9 bases, with 19 bases between them. This CDR3 is built from 15 residues. Germline lookup yields CDR1 SEHNR and CDR2 FQNEAQ (reference sequence). Written as DNA, the CDR3 is TGTGCCAGCAGCTTAGTAGGAGTACTTAGAGGCCGGCAGTACTTC. Its protein product is CASSLVGVLRGRQYF.

This clonotype appeared a single time. Possible read error: a much larger clone is one base away. The V gene is TRBV28, the J gene TRBJ1-4; D not resolved. V gave up 11 bases and J gave up 11 bases, with 24 bases separating them. Germline CDR1 reads MDHEN; CDR2 reads SYDVKM. CDR3 length equals 14 residues. Written as DNA, the CDR3 is TGTGCCTGCCTCGACCGGGCCTCAACCGGGAAACTGTTTTTT. Residues: CACLDRASTGKLFF.

On this clonotype itself: Sequence at one end of the junction differs from germline and may be a read error. The V gene is TRBV11-2, the J gene TRBJ2-7; D gene ambiguous. Germline V gene lookup returns CDR1 SGHAT and CDR2 FQNNGV. CDR3 size: 14 residues. CDR3 nucleotide sequence: TGTGCCCGCAGCTTAACCGACGATGCCTACGAGCAGTACTTC. Protein product: CARSLTDDAYEQYF.

Concerning this clonotype itself: The conserved closing phenylalanine or tryptophan is absent in this CDR3, likely reflecting a read error. The CDR3 sequence is CASSQGLSESSYNEQFL. The CDR3 nucleotides read TGCGCCAGCAGCCAAGGCCTATCGGAGAGCTCCTACAATGAGCAGTTCTTA. This rearrangement joins TRBV4-1 to TRBJ2-1; D remains unclear. Germline assignment: CDR1 MGHRA and CDR2 YSYEKL. Trimming pared 1 base from V and 0 bases from J, leaving 13 bases between. The CDR3 extends over 17 amino acids.

This clonotype was recorded once. One junction end does not reproduce the germline sequence, and a read error may be involved. The chain couples TRBV11-2 to TRBJ2-1; 9 nucleotides match TRBD2. Germline assignment: CDR1 SGHAT and CDR2 FQNNGV. The CDR3 length is 16 residues. The CDR3 DNA reads as TGTGGCAGCAGCCCACGCCCCAGCGGGAGGATCTATGAGCAGTTCTTC. Protein: CGSSPRPSGRIYEQFF.

Of note for this clonotype: At one boundary the junction diverges from the germline segment, which might be a read error. The CDR3 sequence is CVSSLGETPPYEQYF. The CDR3, as DNA: TGTGTCAGCAGCCTCGGCGAGACTCCACCCTACGAGCAGTACTTC. The chain uses TRBV11-2 and TRBJ2-7, with unresolved D. This CDR3 has 15 amino acids. CDR1 and CDR2 from the germline V gene are SGHAT and FQNNGV.

The chain joins TRBV11-3 to TRBJ2-2; TRBD2 matches 8 bases. Germline values: CDR1 SGHNT, CDR2 YENEEA. V shed 2 bases, J shed 0 bases, and the junction held 5 bases outside the gene matches. CDR3 length equals 17 residues. The CDR3 protein is CASSLRSGSPNTGELFF. The CDR3 DNA is TGTGCCAGCAGCTTACGAAGCGGGAGTCCGAACACCGGGGAGCTGTTTTTT. Variable domain in full (rest from reference TRBV11-3 and TRBJ2-2): EAGVVQSPRYKIIEKKQPVAFWCNPISGHNTLYWYLQNLGQGPELLIRYENEEAVDDSQLPKDRFSAERLKGVDSTLKIQPAELGDSAVYLCASSLRSGSPNTGELFFGEGSRLTVL.

This rearrangement joins TRBV11-2 to TRBJ1-1, with 7 bases lining up with TRBD1. V trimming: 3 bases; J trimming: 1 base; junction bases outside the gene matches: 5. The germline CDR1 and CDR2 sequences are SGHAT and FQNNGV. The CDR3 runs to 15 residues. DNA for the CDR3: TGTGCCAGCAGCTTCAACAGGGGTACGAACACTGAAGCTTTCTTT. It encodes CASSFNRGTNTEAFF.

This clonotype was recorded only once. The V and J genes are TRBV20-1 and TRBJ2-3; 9 nucleotides align to TRBD2. The CDR3 is made up of 18 amino acids. The ends lost 6 bases at V and 4 bases at J; junction bases unmatched: 20. Germline CDR1 is DFQATT and CDR2 is SNEGSKA (reference sequence). The CDR3 sequence is CSASSPGVSAGGADTQYF. CDR3 in DNA: TGCAGTGCGAGTTCCCCAGGGGTCAGCGCGGGAGGGGCAGATACGCAGTATTTT.

The rearrangement uses TRBV12-3 or TRBV12-4 and TRBJ2-5, with unresolved D. The length of the CDR3 is 13 residues. Trimming took off 9 bases at V and 3 bases at J, with 14 bases between the two ends. As DNA, the CDR3 is TGTGCCAGGAGCCGTAATACAAAAGAGACCCAGTACTTC. Its protein is CARSRNTKETQYF.

The chain has TRBV6-5 and TRBJ2-2; 8 bases fit TRBD1. The CDR3 has 14 residues. Looked up from germline, CDR1 is MNHEY and CDR2 is SVGAGI. The V gene end was trimmed by 5 bases and the J gene end by 9 bases; junction bases not matched to a gene: 8. This CDR3 reads CASSKQGDTWELFF. In nucleotides, the CDR3 is TGTGCCAGCAGTAAACAGGGGGACACTTGGGAGCTGTTTTTT.

On this clonotype itself: Compared with germline, one end of the junction differs, possibly owing to a read error. CDR3 sequence reads: CASNLGLHTRELFF. The DNA of the CDR3 is TGTGCCAGCAACTTAGGTTTACACACCAGGGAGCTGTTTTTT. J is TRBJ2-2 and V is TRBV11-1, with no clear D. From germline, CDR1 is SGHAT and CDR2 FQDESV (reference sequence). The CDR3 is made up of 14 amino acids.

This chain links TRBV20-1 with TRBJ1-3; maybe TRBD1 (5 bases). V lost 5 bases to trimming and J lost 0 bases, with 11 bases between them. The CDR3 loop spans 14 amino acids. Germline V lookup: CDR1 DFQATT, CDR2 SNEGSKA (reference sequence). For the CDR3, the DNA is TGCAGTGCTCTACAGGCGCTCTCTGGAAACACCATATATTTT. Translation: CSALQALSGNTIYF.

Of note for this clonotype: The junction shows a germline mismatch at one end, possibly a read error. The chain links TRBV7-9 to TRBJ2-7, with D maybe TRBD2 (6 bases). CDR3 size: 17 residues. The germline CDR1 and CDR2 sequences are SEHNR and FQNEAQ (reference sequence). The CDR3: CVSSLEVGLASTYGQYF. DNA for the CDR3: TGTGTCAGCAGCTTAGAAGTAGGCCTAGCGAGCACCTACGGGCAGTACTTC.

On this clonotype: At one end, the junction sequence differs from germline, possibly due to a read error. The chain couples TRBV20-1 to TRBJ2-3, with 7 bases aligning to TRBD2. From germline, CDR1 is DFQATT and CDR2 SNEGSKA (reference sequence). There are 15 residues in the CDR3. CDR3 sequence: CSAREDWPSIDTQYF. CDR3 sequence (DNA): TGCAGTGCCCGGGAGGACTGGCCTAGCATAGATACACAGTATTTT.